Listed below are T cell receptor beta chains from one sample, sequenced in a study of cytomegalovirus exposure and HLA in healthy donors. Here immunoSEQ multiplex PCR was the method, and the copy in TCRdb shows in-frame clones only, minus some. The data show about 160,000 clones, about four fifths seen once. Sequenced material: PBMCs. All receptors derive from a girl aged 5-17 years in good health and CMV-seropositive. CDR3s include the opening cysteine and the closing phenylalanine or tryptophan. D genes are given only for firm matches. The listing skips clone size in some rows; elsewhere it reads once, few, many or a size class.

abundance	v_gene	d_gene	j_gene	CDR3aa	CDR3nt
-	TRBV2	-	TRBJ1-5	CASDAGDQPQHF	TGTGCCAGCGACGCCGGGGATCAGCCCCAGCATTTT
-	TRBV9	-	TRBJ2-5	CASSRGAAQETQYF	TGTGCCAGCAGCCGCGGGGCAGCCCAAGAGACCCAGTACTTC
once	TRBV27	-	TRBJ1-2	CASRVGGVYTF	TGTGCCAGCAGGGTAGGAGGGGTTTACACCTTC
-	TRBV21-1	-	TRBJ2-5	CASSKGEGRSETQYF	TGTGCCAGCAGCAAAGGGGAGGGACGATCGGAGACCCAGTACTTC
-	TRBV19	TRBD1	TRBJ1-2	CASSIQGVNYGYTF	TGTGCCAGTAGTATACAGGGGGTTAACTATGGCTACACCTTC
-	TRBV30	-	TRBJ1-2	CAWSLRSNYGYTF	TGTGCCTGGAGTCTCAGGTCCAACTATGGCTACACCTTC
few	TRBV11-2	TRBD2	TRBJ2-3	CASSPEAREVYTQYF	TGTGCCAGCTCGCCGGAGGCGCGGGAGGTTTATACGCAGTATTTT
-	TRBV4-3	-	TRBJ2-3	CASSHSRGREDTQYF	TGCGCCAGCAGCCACTCCAGGGGGCGGGAGGATACGCAGTATTTT
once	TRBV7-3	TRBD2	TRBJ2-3	CASSPFGGGAEDTQYF	TGTGCCAGCAGCCCCTTTGGCGGGGGGGCGGAAGATACGCAGTATTTT
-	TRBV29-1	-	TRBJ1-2	CSVETGLRYTF	TGCAGCGTTGAAACAGGGTTGCGCTACACCTTC
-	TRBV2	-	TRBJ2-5	CASSDTGTLSPYQETQYF	TGTGCCAGCAGTGACACCGGGACTCTTTCCCCCTACCAAGAGACCCAGTACTTC
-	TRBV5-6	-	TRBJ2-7	CASSLGVGSGYEQYF	TGTGCCAGCAGCTTGGGAGTTGGGAGTGGTTACGAGCAGTACTTC
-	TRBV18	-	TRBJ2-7	CASSLSYEQYF	TGTGCCAGCTCGCTATCCTACGAGCAGTACTTC
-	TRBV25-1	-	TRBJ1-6	CASSEWGDNSPLHF	TGTGCCAGCAGTGAATGGGGGGATAATTCACCCCTCCACTTT
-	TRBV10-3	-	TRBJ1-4	CAISPAGRGEKLFF	TGTGCCATCAGCCCTGCGGGGCGGGGTGAAAAACTGTTTTTT
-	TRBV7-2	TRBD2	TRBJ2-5	CASSLEGTSGTETQYF	TGTGCCAGCAGCTTAGAGGGGACTAGCGGGACCGAGACCCAGTACTTC
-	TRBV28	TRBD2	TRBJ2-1	CASSNPLAGVRDEQFF	TGTGCCAGCAGTAACCCCCTAGCGGGAGTCAGAGATGAGCAGTTCTTC
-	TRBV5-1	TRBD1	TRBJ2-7	CASSLGLTGSNYEQYF	TGCGCCAGCAGCTTGGGACTGACAGGGTCCAACTACGAGCAGTACTTC
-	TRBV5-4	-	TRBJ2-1	CASSSRDFPNEQFF	TGTGCCAGCAGCTCAAGGGACTTCCCGAATGAGCAGTTCTTC
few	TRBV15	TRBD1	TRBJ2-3	CATTQGQGASTDTQYF	TGTGCCACCACCCAAGGACAGGGTGCAAGCACAGATACGCAGTATTTT
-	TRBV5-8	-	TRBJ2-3	CASSAALTDTQYF	TGTGCCAGCAGCGCGGCATTGACAGATACGCAGTATTTT
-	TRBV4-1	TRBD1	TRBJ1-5	CASSQGAADRGPYSNQPQHF	TGCGCCAGCAGCCAAGGGGCCGCTGACAGGGGACCTTATAGCAATCAGCCCCAGCATTTT
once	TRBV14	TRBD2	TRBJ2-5	CASSQDGLEETQYF	TGTGCCAGCAGCCAAGACGGACTAGAGGAGACCCAGTACTTC
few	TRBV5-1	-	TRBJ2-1	CASSFGPGSDEQFF	-